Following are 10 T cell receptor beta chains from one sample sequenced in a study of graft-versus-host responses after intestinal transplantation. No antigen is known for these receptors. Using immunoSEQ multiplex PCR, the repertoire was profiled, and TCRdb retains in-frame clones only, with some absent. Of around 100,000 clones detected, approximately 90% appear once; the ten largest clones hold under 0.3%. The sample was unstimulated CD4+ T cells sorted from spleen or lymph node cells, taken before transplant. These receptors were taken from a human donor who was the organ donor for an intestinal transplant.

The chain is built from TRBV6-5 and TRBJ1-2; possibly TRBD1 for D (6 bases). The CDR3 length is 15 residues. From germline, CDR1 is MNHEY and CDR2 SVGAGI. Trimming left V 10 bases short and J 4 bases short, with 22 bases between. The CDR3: CAIPKVQGTTYGYTF. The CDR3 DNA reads TGTGCCATCCCGAAGGTACAGGGAACTACCTATGGCTACACCTTC.

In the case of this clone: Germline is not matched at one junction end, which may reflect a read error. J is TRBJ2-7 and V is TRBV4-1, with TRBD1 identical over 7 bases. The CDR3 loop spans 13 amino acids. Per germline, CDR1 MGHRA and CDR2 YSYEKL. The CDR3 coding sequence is TGCGCCAGCAGCCGCGGACAGGCCTACGGGCAGTACTTC. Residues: CASSRGQAYGQYF.

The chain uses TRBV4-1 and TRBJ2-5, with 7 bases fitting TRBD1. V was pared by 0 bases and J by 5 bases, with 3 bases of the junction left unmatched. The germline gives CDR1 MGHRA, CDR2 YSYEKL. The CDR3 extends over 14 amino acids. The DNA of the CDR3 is TGCGCCAGCAGCCAAGATCCCAGGGGGGAGACCCAGTACTTC. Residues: CASSQDPRGETQYF.

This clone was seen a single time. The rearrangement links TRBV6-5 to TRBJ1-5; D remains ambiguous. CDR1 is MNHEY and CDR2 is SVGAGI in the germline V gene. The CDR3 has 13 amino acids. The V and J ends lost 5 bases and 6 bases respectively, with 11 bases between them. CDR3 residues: CASSEAWSQPQHF. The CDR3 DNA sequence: TGTGCCAGCAGTGAAGCTTGGAGTCAGCCCCAGCATTTT.

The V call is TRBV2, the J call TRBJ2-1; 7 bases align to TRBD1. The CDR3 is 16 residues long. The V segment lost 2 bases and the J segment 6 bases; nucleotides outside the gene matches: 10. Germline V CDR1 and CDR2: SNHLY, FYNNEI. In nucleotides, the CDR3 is TGTGCCAGCAGTGAAAGCCAGGCAGGGGGTACCAATGAGCAGTTCTTC. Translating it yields CASSESQAGGTNEQFF.

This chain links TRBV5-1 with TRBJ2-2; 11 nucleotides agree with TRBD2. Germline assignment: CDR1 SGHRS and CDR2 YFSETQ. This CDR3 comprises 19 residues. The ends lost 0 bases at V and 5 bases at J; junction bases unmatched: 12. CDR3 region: CASSLVRGSGRDRTGELFF. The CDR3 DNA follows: TGCGCCAGCAGCTTGGTTCGCGGTAGCGGGAGGGATCGGACCGGGGAGCTGTTTTTT.

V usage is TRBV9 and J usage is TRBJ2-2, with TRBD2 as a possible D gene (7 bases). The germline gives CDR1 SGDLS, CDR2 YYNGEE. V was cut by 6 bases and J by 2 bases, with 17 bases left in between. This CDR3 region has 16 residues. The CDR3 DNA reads TGTGCCAGCACCTTAGGCGGGGGCAGTAACACCGGGGAGCTGTTTTTT. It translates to CASTLGGGSNTGELFF.

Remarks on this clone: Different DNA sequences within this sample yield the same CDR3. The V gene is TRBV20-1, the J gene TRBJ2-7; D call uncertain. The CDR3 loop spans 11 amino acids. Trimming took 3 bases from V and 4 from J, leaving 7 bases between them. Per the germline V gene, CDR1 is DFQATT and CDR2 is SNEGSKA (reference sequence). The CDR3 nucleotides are TGCAGTGCTAGCGGGCGTTACGAGCAGTACTTC. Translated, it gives CSASGRYEQYF.

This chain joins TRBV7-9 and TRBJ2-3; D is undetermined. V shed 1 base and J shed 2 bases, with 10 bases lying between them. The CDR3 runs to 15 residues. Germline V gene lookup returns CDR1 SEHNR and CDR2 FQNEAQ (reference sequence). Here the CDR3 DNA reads TGTGCCAGCAGCTTAGGGGGAACCCCCACAGATACGCAGTATTTT. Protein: CASSLGGTPTDTQYF.

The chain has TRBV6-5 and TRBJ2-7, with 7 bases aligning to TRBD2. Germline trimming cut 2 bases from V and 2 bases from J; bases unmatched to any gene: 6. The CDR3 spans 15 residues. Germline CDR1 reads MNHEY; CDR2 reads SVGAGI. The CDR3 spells CASSYVPGGAYEQYF. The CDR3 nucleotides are TGTGCCAGCAGTTACGTCCCGGGGGGAGCCTACGAGCAGTACTTC.